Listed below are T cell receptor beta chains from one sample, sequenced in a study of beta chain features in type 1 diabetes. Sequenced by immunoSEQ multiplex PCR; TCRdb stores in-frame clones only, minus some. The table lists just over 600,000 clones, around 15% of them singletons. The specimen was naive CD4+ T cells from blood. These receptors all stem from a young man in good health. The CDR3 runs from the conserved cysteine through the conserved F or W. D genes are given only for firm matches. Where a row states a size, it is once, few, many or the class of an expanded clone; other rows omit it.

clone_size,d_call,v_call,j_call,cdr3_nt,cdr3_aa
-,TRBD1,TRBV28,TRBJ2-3,TGTGCCAGCAGTTTTGGGACAGGGCCGCCAGATACGCAGTATTTT,CASSFGTGPPDTQYF
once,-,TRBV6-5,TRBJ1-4,TGTGCCAGCCGGAGGTCTACTAATGAAAAACTGTTTTTT,CASRRSTNEKLFF
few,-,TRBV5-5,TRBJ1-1,TGTGCCAGCAGCTTGGTGCCGGTCCAGAACACTGAAGCTTTCTTT,CASSLVPVQNTEAFF
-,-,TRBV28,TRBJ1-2,TGTGCCACTCCCCTTCCCGACAGTCGATACGGCTACACCTTC,CATPLPDSRYGYTF
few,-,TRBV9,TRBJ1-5,TGTGCCAGCAGCGTAGGAGGACCGGGGACAATTCATTTT,CASSVGGPGTIHF
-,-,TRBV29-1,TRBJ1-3,TGCAGCGTCCTATGGGGGCCTGGAAACACCATATATTTT,CSVLWGPGNTIYF
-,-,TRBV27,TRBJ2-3,TGTGCCAGCAGTCCACCCGGCGGGGCAGGAGATACGCAGTATTTT,CASSPPGGAGDTQYF
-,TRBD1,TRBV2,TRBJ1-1,TGTGCCAGCAGGGGGACAGGGCCTCGAGGCACTGAAGCTTTCTTT,CASRGTGPRGTEAFF
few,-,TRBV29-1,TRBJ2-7,TGCAGCGTTGAGAGAGCCTACGAGCAGTACTTC,CSVERAYEQYF
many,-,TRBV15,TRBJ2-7,TGTGCCACCAGCATGACAGGCCCCTACGAGCAGTACTTC,CATSMTGPYEQYF
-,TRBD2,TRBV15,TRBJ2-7,TGTGCCACCAGCAGAGTCGGGACTAGCTCCTACGAGCAGTACTTC,CATSRVGTSSYEQYF
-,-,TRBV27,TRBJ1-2,TGTGCCAGCAGTTTCGAGGGTCACTATGGCTACACCTTC,CASSFEGHYGYTF
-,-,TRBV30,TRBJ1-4,TGTGCCTGGAGTGGGCGGCTGTCTCCTAAAGGTATCGGAAAACTGTTTTTT,CAWSGRLSPKGIGKLFF
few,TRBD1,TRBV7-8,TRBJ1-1,TGTGCCACAGGGGGCAGGTTAGTCACTGAAGCTTTCTTT,CATGGRLVTEAFF
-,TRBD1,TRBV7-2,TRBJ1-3,TGTGCCAGCAGCTTCTACGGGACAGCCTCTGGAAACACCATATATTTT,CASSFYGTASGNTIYF
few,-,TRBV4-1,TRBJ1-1,TGCGCCAGCAGCCAAGATATTTGGTTTCGCACTGAAGCTTTCTTT,CASSQDIWFRTEAFF
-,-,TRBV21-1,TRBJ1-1,TGTGCCAGCAGCAATCCCCGTGGACAGGACTTGATGAACACTGAAGCTTTCTTT,CASSNPRGQDLMNTEAFF
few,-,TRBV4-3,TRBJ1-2,TGCGCCAGCAGCTCGACATGGGTCGTCTATGGCTACACCTTC,CASSSTWVVYGYTF
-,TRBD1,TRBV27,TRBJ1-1,TGTGCCAGCAGTAACAGGGGAAGGAGGAACACTGAAGCTTTCTTT,CASSNRGRRNTEAFF
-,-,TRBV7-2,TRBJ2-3,TGTGCCAGCAGCCCACTAGATACGCAGTATTTT,CASSPLDTQYF
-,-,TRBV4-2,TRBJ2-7,TGTGCCAGCAGCCAGACAGTCTACGAGCAGTACTTC,CASSQTVYEQYF
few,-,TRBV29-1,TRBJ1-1,TGCAGCGCGGGACGGGGGACTGAAGCTTTCTTT,CSAGRGTEAFF
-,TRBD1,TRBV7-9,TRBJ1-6,TGTGCCAGCAGCTTAGTACAGGGGGCTTCACCCCTCCACTTT,CASSLVQGASPLHF
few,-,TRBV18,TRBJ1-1,TGTGCCAGCTCACCAAAGAGGGGCACTGAAGCTTTCTTT,CASSPKRGTEAFF
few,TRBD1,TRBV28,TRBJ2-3,TGTGCCAGCAGTTTTGACAACCGGGACAGGGAGGGAGATACGCAGTATTTT,CASSFDNRDREGDTQYF
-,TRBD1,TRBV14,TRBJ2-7,TGTGCCAGCAGCCCCCACCCCCCGGGACAGGGGGATTACGAGCAGTACTTC,CASSPHPPGQGDYEQYF
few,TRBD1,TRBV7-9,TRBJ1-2,TGTGCCAGCAGTTTACAGGGGGCAAGTCGAATTGGCTACACCTTC,CASSLQGASRIGYTF
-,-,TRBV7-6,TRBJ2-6,TGTGCCAGCAGCTTAGCACGGGACACTCGCTCTGGGGCCAACGTCCTGACTTTC,CASSLARDTRSGANVLTF
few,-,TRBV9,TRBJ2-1,TGTGCCAGCAGCGTAGACATTCTCTACAATGAGCAGTTCTTC,CASSVDILYNEQFF
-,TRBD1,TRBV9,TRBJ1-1,TGTGCCAGCAGCGCCCGGGACAGGGGGCAGAACACTGAAGCTTTCTTT,CASSARDRGQNTEAFF
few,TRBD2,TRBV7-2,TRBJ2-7,TGTGCCAGCAGCCAAGGACTAGCGGGAGTCTACGAGCAGTACTTC,CASSQGLAGVYEQYF
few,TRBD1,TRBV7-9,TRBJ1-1,TGTGCCAGCAAGCCGGGACAGGGTAGTTCTGAAGCTTTCTTT,CASKPGQGSSEAFF
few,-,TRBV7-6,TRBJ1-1,TGTGCCAGCAAACCTCAAGAGACGGGACTAATGGCTTTCTTT,CASKPQETGLMAFF
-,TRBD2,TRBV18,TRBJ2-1,TGTGCCAGCTCACCACAGCGGGGCTCCTACAATGAGCAGTTCTTC,CASSPQRGSYNEQFF
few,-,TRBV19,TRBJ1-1,TGTGCCAGTAGTATCGGAAGGGACACTGAAGCTTTCTTT,CASSIGRDTEAFF
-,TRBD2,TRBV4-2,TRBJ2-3,TGTGCCAGCAGCCTGAATAGCGGGGGGGGAGATACGCAGTATTTT,CASSLNSGGGDTQYF
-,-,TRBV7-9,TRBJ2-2,TGTGCCAGCAGCTTAGTCCTACCCGGGGAGCTGTTTTTT,CASSLVLPGELFF
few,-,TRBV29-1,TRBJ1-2,TGCAGCGTTGTATTTGGGGTTGGCTACACCTTC,CSVVFGVGYTF
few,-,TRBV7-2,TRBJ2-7,TGTGCCAGGGAATGGCCCCAAGAGCAGTACTTC,CAREWPQEQYF
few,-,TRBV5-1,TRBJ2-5,TGCGCCAGCGGTTGGGGTGGAGAAGAGACCCAGTACTTC,CASGWGGEETQYF
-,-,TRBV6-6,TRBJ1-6,TGTGCCAGCAGTTATGGAACACTGTTTAATTCACCCCTCCACTTT,CASSYGTLFNSPLHF
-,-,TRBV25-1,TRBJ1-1,TGTGCCAGCAGTACCAGTGGAAACACTGAAGCTTTCTTT,CASSTSGNTEAFF
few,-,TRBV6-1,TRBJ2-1,TGTGCCAGCAGTCAAATTAATGAGCAGTTCTTC,CASSQINEQFF
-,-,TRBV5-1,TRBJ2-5,TGCGCCAGCAGCTCATCCAGTGGGGAGACCCAGTACTTC,CASSSSSGETQYF
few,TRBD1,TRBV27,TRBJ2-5,TGTGCCAGCAGTTGGGACAGGGGGAGGGAGACCCAGTACTTC,CASSWDRGRETQYF
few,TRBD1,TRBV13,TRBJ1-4,TGTGCCAGCAGCTTTGGACAGGGAAGGTTAACTAATGAAAAACTGTTTTTT,CASSFGQGRLTNEKLFF
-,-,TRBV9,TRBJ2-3,TGTGCCAGCAGCGGTGCGGGGAGCATCGGTACGCAGTATTTT,CASSGAGSIGTQYF
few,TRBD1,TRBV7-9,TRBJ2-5,TGTGCCAGCAGCTTACTAGGCGGCCCGGGACAGGTGATAAAGACCCAGTACTTC,CASSLLGGPGQVIKTQYF
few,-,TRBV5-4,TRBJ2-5,TGTGCCAGCAGCTTGGGCCCTAGCGCCCAAGAGACCCAGTACTTC,CASSLGPSAQETQYF
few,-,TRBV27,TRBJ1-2,TGTGCCAGCAGTCTTCAGATTAACTATGGCTACACCTTC,CASSLQINYGYTF